A selection of T cell receptor beta chains follows, all from one sample in a study of T-cell reconstitution after alpha-beta-depleted transplantation in children. TCRdb re-called the PCR reads through MiXCR, storing one row per CDR3 protein. The table shows around 120,000 distinct CDR3 sequences, with about 23% occurring only once. This sample comprised PBMCs, mostly from graft donor cells, obtained 180 days after TCRalphabeta/CD19-depleted stem cell transplant. These receptors were taken from a male patient between 2 and 10 years old who had a stem cell transplant for chronic granulomatous disease, so the T cells may come from the graft donor. Both conserved end residues are part of each CDR3. The order of the fields is clone size, CDR3 length, V gene, J gene, D gene, CDR3 DNA, CDR3 protein. A D gene is named only where the DNA matches it firmly. Rows give clone size only sometimes, using once, few, many, or a class for an expanded clone.

-,15,TRBV6-1,TRBJ2-7,-,TGTGCCAGCAGTCGAGGCGGGAAGGTAGTCGGCGAGCAGTACTTC,CASSRGGKVVGEQYF
few,13,TRBV10-1,TRBJ2-2,-,TGCGCCAGCAGTGCCAGGGGAACCGGGGAGCTGTTTTTT,CASSARGTGELFF
few,12,TRBV7-9,TRBJ2-7,-,TGTGCCAGCAGCTTCACCTACTACGAGCAGTACTTC,CASSFTYYEQYF
few,16,TRBV5-1,TRBJ2-1,-,TGCGCCAGCAGCTTGGCCGCAGGGAGCTCCTACAATGAGCAGTTCTTC,CASSLAAGSSYNEQFF
few,15,TRBV20-1,TRBJ2-7,-,TGCAGTGCTAGAGCCTTGACGGACAGCTCCTACGAGCAGTACTTC,CSARALTDSSYEQYF
many,14,TRBV15,TRBJ1-1,-,TGTGCCACCAGCAGAGATAAACTGAACACTGAAGCTTTCTTT,CATSRDKLNTEAFF
few,15,TRBV9,TRBJ2-1,-,TGTGCCAGCAGCGTAGTCCCTCGAGGTGGGAATGAGCAGTTCTTC,CASSVVPRGGNEQFF
-,14,TRBV20-1,TRBJ2-5,-,TGCAGTGCTAGAGAAATAGCGGCTGAGGGGACCCAGTACTTC,CSAREIAAEGTQYF
medium-sized,13,TRBV6-5,TRBJ2-7,-,TGTGCCAGCAGTTACTTCGCGGGATACGAGCAGTACTTC,CASSYFAGYEQYF
-,15,TRBV9,TRBJ1-5,TRBD1,TGTGCCAGCAGCGTAGGAGGACAGGGCAATCAGCCCCAGCATTTT,CASSVGGQGNQPQHF
once,15,TRBV18,TRBJ2-3,-,TGTGCCAGCTCACAGAGGACTGCCTTCACAGATACGCAGTATTTT,CASSQRTAFTDTQYF
many,15,TRBV10-1,TRBJ2-5,TRBD1,TGCGCCAGCAGTGAGGGGACAGGGGATGTGGAGACCCAGTACTTC,CASSEGTGDVETQYF
-,13,TRBV25-1,TRBJ1-1,-,TGTGCCAGCAGTATTTCCAGGGGAACTGAAGCTTTCTTT,CASSISRGTEAFF
many,14,TRBV5-1,TRBJ2-7,TRBD2,TGCGCCAGCAGCACCGGGACTAGCGGATACGAGCAGTACTTC,CASSTGTSGYEQYF
many,14,TRBV29-1,TRBJ2-3,TRBD2,TGCAGCATAAAGAAACTAGCGGGAGGGGATACGCAGTATTTT,CSIKKLAGGDTQYF
-,16,TRBV7-9,TRBJ1-3,-,TGTGCCAGCAGCTTAGTCGTCTCCAGCTCTGGAAACACCATATATTTT,CASSLVVSSSGNTIYF
few,14,TRBV6-1,TRBJ2-2,-,TGTGCCAGCAGAGGACTATCCAACACCGGGGAGCTGTTTTTT,CASRGLSNTGELFF
few,15,TRBV5-1,TRBJ2-7,-,TGCGCCAGCAGCTTGGCAAGGCAGGGGTCCTACGAGCAGTACTTC,CASSLARQGSYEQYF
few,13,TRBV12-3/TRBV12-4,TRBJ2-1,-,TGTGCCAGCAGTTACGGGTCCACCAATGAGCAGTTCTTC,CASSYGSTNEQFF
-,14,TRBV29-1,TRBJ2-2,TRBD1,TGCAGCGTTGAGGACAGGGCCAACACCGGGGAGCTGTTTTTT,CSVEDRANTGELFF
-,16,TRBV20-1,TRBJ1-2,TRBD1,TGCAGTGCTAGAGAAAGGGGGACAGGGCTTTTCGATGGCTACACCTTC,CSARERGTGLFDGYTF
-,14,TRBV5-6,TRBJ1-1,-,TGTGCCAGCACCAATACACCACGGAACACTGAAGCTTTCTTT,CASTNTPRNTEAFF
many,14,TRBV28,TRBJ2-1,-,TGTGCCAGCAGTCTCGGGGACGGGTACAATGAGCAGTTCTTC,CASSLGDGYNEQFF
-,15,TRBV5-1,TRBJ1-5,-,TGCGCCAGCAGCTTCACAGGGAATAGCAATCAGCCCCAGCATTTT,CASSFTGNSNQPQHF
many,14,TRBV12-3/TRBV12-4,TRBJ2-3,-,TGTGCCAGCAGGTCGGATGGCGGCGCAGATACGCAGTATTTT,CASRSDGGADTQYF
-,15,TRBV29-1,TRBJ2-2,TRBD1,TGCAGCGTTACAGGGGAAAGGGCTGACACCGGGGAGCTGTTTTTT,CSVTGERADTGELFF
many,14,TRBV5-5,TRBJ2-2,-,TGTGCCAGCAGCTTCGGCTCCCAAGTGGGGGAGCTGTTTTTT,CASSFGSQVGELFF
few,15,TRBV4-2,TRBJ2-3,-,TGTGCCAGCAGCTACGTGGGGGCCCGCACAGATACGCAGTATTTT,CASSYVGARTDTQYF